These T cell receptor beta chains were read from a single sample in a study of spatial heterogeneity in lung cancer. One entry per CDR3 protein, called by TCRdb with MiXCR from the 5' RACE reads. This sample carries tens of thousands of distinct CDR3 sequences, 10% to 15% of them seen once, and the ten largest clones take 32%. The specimen was PBMCs, collected at follow-up. The receptors here all came from a male donor with early-stage non-small cell lung cancer. Both conserved end residues are part of each CDR3. The D gene is left open where the match is weak. The size entry is marked missing in some rows and otherwise reads once, few, many or a size class.

v_call	d_call	clone_size	j_call	cdr3_aa	cdr3_nt
TRBV4-1	-	many	TRBJ2-4	CASSPSPEGAKNIQYF	TGCGCCAGCAGCCCGTCCCCGGAGGGGGCCAAAAACATTCAGTACTTC
TRBV6-6	TRBD2	-	TRBJ2-3	CVSLMGNSGSGDTQYF	TGTGTCTCGTTAATGGGAAATAGCGGGAGTGGAGATACGCAGTATTTT
TRBV12-3/TRBV12-4	-	-	TRBJ1-1	CASSLQGTGHTEAFF	TGTGCCAGCAGTTTACAGGGTACGGGTCACACTGAAGCTTTCTTT
TRBV5-1	-	-	TRBJ2-7	CASSLARAGAYEQYF	TGCGCCAGCAGCTTGGCCCGGGCAGGGGCCTACGAGCAGTACTTC
TRBV13	-	many	TRBJ2-4	CASSLLGTEKNIQYF	TGTGCCAGCAGCTTATTAGGAACAGAGAAAAACATTCAGTACTTC
TRBV7-3	-	few	TRBJ2-2	CASSPVGRPTGELFF	TGTGCCAGCAGCCCCGTCGGCCGACCCACCGGGGAGCTGTTTTTT
TRBV30	-	few	TRBJ2-7	CALTKRTASYEQYF	TGTGCCTTGACAAAAAGGACCGCGAGCTACGAGCAGTACTTC
TRBV18	-	-	TRBJ2-7	CASSPLGASEQYF	TGTGCCAGCTCACCACTCGGGGCGAGCGAGCAGTACTTC
TRBV12-3/TRBV12-4	-	many	TRBJ1-2	CASRSPGTAGYTF	TGTGCCAGCAGGTCGCCGGGGACTGCCGGCTACACCTTC
TRBV5-5	-	many	TRBJ2-1	CASSLVFRQTHNEQFF	TGTGCCAGCAGCTTGGTATTTAGGCAGACTCACAATGAGCAGTTCTTC
TRBV7-2	TRBD2	-	TRBJ2-3	CASSLARTSGGLYF	TGTGCCAGCAGCTTGGCCAGGACTAGCGGGGGATTGTATTTT
TRBV2	TRBD1	many	TRBJ2-1	CASSRDRGDNEQFF	TGTGCCAGCAGTCGGGACAGGGGGGACAATGAGCAGTTCTTC
TRBV2	TRBD1	-	TRBJ2-3	CASSDQQGDTQYF	TGTGCCAGCAGCGATCAACAGGGGGATACGCAGTATTTT
TRBV20-1	-	many	TRBJ2-3	CSASGRALTDTQYF	TGCAGTGCTAGTGGGCGGGCACTCACAGATACGCAGTATTTT
TRBV20-1	TRBD1	many	TRBJ1-1	CSADQGARWWEAFF	TGCAGTGCAGATCAGGGGGCGCGTTGGTGGGAAGCTTTCTTT
TRBV19	TRBD1	few	TRBJ1-2	CASSKAGTANYGYTF	TGTGCCAGTAGTAAAGCCGGGACAGCAAACTATGGCTACACCTTC
TRBV7-2	-	many	TRBJ2-1	CASSLEVEQFF	TGTGCCAGCAGCTTAGAAGTAGAGCAGTTCTTC
TRBV7-9	TRBD1	many	TRBJ2-7	CASSPLGTDEQYF	TGTGCCAGCAGCCCACTTGGGACAGATGAGCAGTACTTC
TRBV7-8	-	-	TRBJ2-1	CASSVAGYNEQFF	TGTGCCAGCAGCGTTGCAGGGTACAATGAGCAGTTCTTC
TRBV11-1	-	many	TRBJ2-3	CASRRGTDTQYF	TGTGCCAGCCGACGGGGCACAGATACGCAGTATTTT
TRBV28	TRBD1	many	TRBJ1-1	CASSLGDRVVNEAFF	TGTGCCAGCAGTTTAGGGGACAGGGTGGTTAATGAAGCTTTCTTT
TRBV7-2	-	-	TRBJ2-3	CASSLPQPAATQYF	TGTGCCAGCAGCTTACCCCAGCCCGCCGCCACGCAGTATTTT
TRBV10-3	TRBD1	many	TRBJ1-1	CAISGTGETEAFF	TGTGCCATCAGTGGGACAGGGGAAACTGAAGCTTTCTTT
TRBV4-1	TRBD2	-	TRBJ2-5	CASSQDRTSVETQYF	TGCGCCAGCAGCCAAGATCGGACTAGCGTTGAGACCCAGTACTTC
TRBV27	TRBD2	many	TRBJ2-1	CAAGTSGGNEQFF	TGTGCCGCCGGGACTAGCGGGGGCAATGAGCAGTTCTTC
TRBV5-1	TRBD1	many	TRBJ2-7	CASSRTGIPYEQYF	TGCGCCAGCAGCAGGACAGGGATCCCCTACGAGCAGTACTTC
TRBV29-1	-	-	TRBJ2-3	CSGGVTDTQYF	TGCAGCGGGGGGGTCACAGATACGCAGTATTTT
TRBV6-6	-	few	TRBJ1-3	CASSYEGTIYF	TGTGCCAGCAGTTACGAGGGGACCATATATTTT